Listed here are 20 T cell receptor beta chains from one sample, sequenced in a study of shared clonotypes between healthy human individuals. Assay used: immunoSEQ multiplex PCR; TCRdb lists only in-frame clones, some missing. The sample records some 380,000 clones, 96% being singletons. Sample: memory CD8+ T cells sorted from blood. Documented subset: CD45RO+ cells pooled with CCR7-negative TemRA cells. These receptors originate from a young man in good health.

The chain combines TRBV10-3 with TRBJ2-3; D is possibly TRBD2 (6 bases). Germline CDR1 reads ENHRY; CDR2 reads SYGVKD. There are 18 residues in the CDR3. V shed 0 bases and J shed 5 bases, with 21 bases lying between them. CDR3 loop: CAISESYGHSGAGDTQYF. DNA of the CDR3: TGTGCCATCAGTGAGTCGTACGGACATAGCGGAGCGGGAGATACGCAGTATTTT.

The gene calls are TRBV18 and TRBJ2-3, with a weak D call TRBD2 (6 bases). From germline, CDR1 is KGHSH and CDR2 LQKENI. This CDR3 is 14 amino acids long. V was cut by 3 bases and J by 3 bases, with 10 bases left in between. The CDR3, as DNA: TGTGCCAGCTCACCGACTAGGGGAACAGATACGCAGTATTTT. It codes for CASSPTRGTDTQYF.

In regard to this clone: Other DNA sequences in the sample encode the same CDR3. V is TRBV5-1 and J is TRBJ2-7; maybe TRBD1 (5 bases). This CDR3 is 12 amino acids long. Per the germline V gene, CDR1 is SGHRS and CDR2 is YFSETQ. V lost 3 bases to trimming and J lost 3 bases, with 7 bases between them. The CDR3 DNA sequence: TGCGCCAGCAGCTCTACAGGCTACGAGCAGTACTTC. Translated: CASSSTGYEQYF. The full variable domain, its missing parts supplied by reference TRBV5-1 and TRBJ2-7, is KAGVTQTPRYLIKTRGQQVTLSCSPISGHRSVSWYQQTPGQGLQFLFEYFSETQRNKGNFPGRFSGRQFSNSRSEMNVSTLELGDSALYLCASSSTGYEQYFGPGTRLTVT.

The chain joins TRBV6-6 to TRBJ2-7; 9 bases are shared with TRBD1. CDR1 MNHNY and CDR2 SVGAGI come from the germline V gene (reference sequence). V was clipped by 5 bases and J by 2 bases; unmatched bases: 7. The CDR3 is 15 residues long. The CDR3 here is CASSARDRVAYEQYF. The CDR3 DNA sequence: TGTGCCAGCAGTGCCCGGGACAGGGTTGCCTACGAGCAGTACTTC.

The chain employs TRBV7-9 and TRBJ2-3, with D possibly being TRBD2 (6 bases). CDR1 is SEHNR and CDR2 is FQNEAQ in the germline V gene (reference sequence). The CDR3 loop spans 19 amino acids. V was trimmed by 3 bases and J by 1 base, leaving 23 bases between them. The CDR3 nucleotides are TGTGCCAGCAGCTTGCTAGCGCGAGGGTCCCAATTGGGCACAGATACGCAGTATTTT. The encoded protein is CASSLLARGSQLGTDTQYF.

The chain employs TRBV28 and TRBJ2-7; D is ambiguous. The CDR3 is 11 amino acids. Trimming cost V 6 bases and J 8 bases, with 11 bases left between them. In germline, CDR1 is MDHEN, CDR2 SYDVKM. In DNA, the CDR3 is TGTGCCAGCAGATGGACGGGTCAGCAGTACTTC. Protein product: CASRWTGQQYF.

V is TRBV4-1 and J is TRBJ1-1; no definite D call. The V gene's germline CDR1 is MGHRA and CDR2 YSYEKL. V lost 0 bases and J lost 5, with 10 bases in between. There are 14 residues in the CDR3. The CDR3 coding sequence is TGCGCCAGCAGCCAAGATTTATACCTAACTGAAGCTTTCTTT. Its translation is CASSQDLYLTEAFF.

The rearrangement uses TRBV19 and TRBJ2-7; possibly TRBD2 for D (6 bases). Trimming took 4 bases from V and 0 from J, leaving 16 bases between them. Per germline, CDR1 LNHDA and CDR2 SQIVND (reference sequence). CDR3 size: 16 residues. The CDR3 protein is CASSTIMGTLSYEQYF. DNA for the CDR3: TGTGCCAGTAGTACGATAATGGGGACTCTCTCCTACGAGCAGTACTTC.

With regard to this clone: At one end the junction does not follow the germline gene, possibly because of a read error. This chain uses TRBV7-7 with TRBJ2-5; D is perhaps TRBD1 or TRBD2 (5 bases each). CDR1 and CDR2 (germline): SSHAT, FNYEAQ (reference sequence). The CDR3 length is 15 residues. As DNA, the CDR3 is TGTGCTAGCAGCTTATCTACGGGGACCCAAGAGACCCAGTACTTC. It translates to CASSLSTGTQETQYF.

This chain connects TRBV6-1 to TRBJ2-7; 10 nucleotides match TRBD2. Losses at the gene ends were 6 bases for V and 7 bases for J; bases not matched to a gene: 3. The CDR3 covers 12 residues. Germline V gives CDR1 MNHNS, CDR2 SASEGT. The CDR3 is CASRETSGEQYF. The CDR3, as DNA: TGTGCCAGCAGAGAGACTAGCGGGGAGCAGTACTTC.

In this sample, this clone turned up a few times. The chain uses TRBV30 and TRBJ1-5; D is perhaps TRBD1 (6 bases). Trimming cost V 2 bases and J 4 bases, with 9 bases left between them. The CDR3 is 13 residues long. Germline V CDR1 and CDR2: GTSNPN, SVGIG (reference sequence). CDR3: CAWSIQGNQPQHF. The CDR3, as DNA: TGTGCCTGGAGTATACAGGGTAATCAGCCCCAGCATTTT.

The chain couples TRBV9 to TRBJ2-5; 9 nucleotides agree with TRBD2. Unmatched junction bases numbered 8, after V lost 0 bases and J lost 5 bases. The germline V gene encodes CDR1 SGDLS and CDR2 YYNGEE. The CDR3 covers 16 residues. The CDR3 sequence is CASSVDIAGARETQYF. CDR3 bases: TGTGCCAGCAGCGTAGACATAGCGGGAGCCAGGGAGACCCAGTACTTC.

V usage is TRBV7-6 and J usage is TRBJ2-3; 7 nucleotides align to TRBD2. CDR3 length: 17 residues. Germline CDR1 reads SGHVS; CDR2 reads FNYEAQ. The V gene end was trimmed by 1 base and the J gene end by 2 bases; junction bases not matched to a gene: 9. CDR3 residues: CASSLGVGAGYTDTQYF. DNA for the CDR3: TGTGCCAGCAGCTTAGGTGTAGGAGCGGGGTACACAGATACGCAGTATTTT.

The chain recombines TRBV4-1 with TRBJ1-2, with D perhaps matching TRBD1 (5 bases). CDR3 length: 15 amino acids. Trimming left V 4 bases short and J 2 bases short, with 14 bases between. The germline gives CDR1 MGHRA, CDR2 YSYEKL. Here the CDR3 DNA reads TGCGCCAGCAGCCTTGGACAAACTCTGAACTATGGCTACACCTTC. Protein: CASSLGQTLNYGYTF.

The genes are TRBV10-3 and TRBJ2-2; D not resolved. From germline, CDR1 is ENHRY and CDR2 SYGVKD. CDR3 length equals 15 residues. Trimming removed 3 bases from V and 2 bases from J, with 10 bases in between. The CDR3 DNA sequence: TGTGCCATCAGTGATTTCGGACCTAACACCGGGGAGCTGTTTTTT. Its protein product is CAISDFGPNTGELFF.

J is TRBJ2-3 and V is TRBV30; TRBD2 matches 12 bases. CDR3 size: 17 residues. V was clipped by 0 bases and J by 3 bases; unmatched bases: 7. The germline V gene has CDR1 GTSNPN and CDR2 SVGIG (reference sequence). This CDR3 is CAWSVTRTSGTTDTQYF. The CDR3 nucleotides read TGTGCCTGGAGTGTAACTAGGACTAGCGGGACAACAGATACGCAGTATTTT.

This clone was detected only once. This chain connects TRBV6-5 to TRBJ1-4; D is ambiguous. The CDR3 sequence is 13 residues long. CDR1 and CDR2 (germline): MNHEY, SVGAGI. Trimming cost V 0 bases and J 1 base, with 0 bases left between them. CDR3 residues: CASSYSTNEKLFF. The CDR3 bases are TGTGCCAGCAGTTACTCAACTAATGAAAAACTGTTTTTT.

In regard to this clone: In this CDR3 the conserved last residue, phenylalanine or tryptophan, is missing, so a read error is likely. The genes are TRBV7-9 and TRBJ2-7, with a tentative D call TRBD1 (6 bases). The CDR3 runs 12 residues. The germline V gene has CDR1 SEHNR and CDR2 FQNEAQ (reference sequence). Between the trimmed V and J ends, which lost 3 bases and 5 bases, there was a span of 8 bases. CDR3 region: CASSLAGDEQYL. The CDR3 region has the DNA TGTGCCAGCAGCTTGGCAGGGGACGAGCAGTACCTC.

This sequence joins TRBV6-6 and TRBJ2-1; 7 nucleotides line up with TRBD2. Germline V gives CDR1 MNHNY, CDR2 SVGAGI (reference sequence). The V gene end was trimmed by 7 bases and the J gene end by 7 bases; junction bases not matched to a gene: 10. The CDR3 sequence is 14 residues long. The CDR3 DNA is TGTGCCAGCACGGCGGGAGAGGTTTTGAATGAGCAGTTCTTC. This encodes CASTAGEVLNEQFF.

The rearrangement uses TRBV6-6 and TRBJ1-3, with D maybe TRBD1 (5 bases). The CDR3 extends over 15 amino acids. CDR1 MNHNY and CDR2 SVGAGI come from the germline V gene (reference sequence). Deletions cut 4 bases from V and 0 bases from J, with 10 bases between. The CDR3 DNA reads TGTGCCAGCAGTTTCGAGGGGAGCTCTGGAAACACCATATATTTT. Residues: CASSFEGSSGNTIYF.